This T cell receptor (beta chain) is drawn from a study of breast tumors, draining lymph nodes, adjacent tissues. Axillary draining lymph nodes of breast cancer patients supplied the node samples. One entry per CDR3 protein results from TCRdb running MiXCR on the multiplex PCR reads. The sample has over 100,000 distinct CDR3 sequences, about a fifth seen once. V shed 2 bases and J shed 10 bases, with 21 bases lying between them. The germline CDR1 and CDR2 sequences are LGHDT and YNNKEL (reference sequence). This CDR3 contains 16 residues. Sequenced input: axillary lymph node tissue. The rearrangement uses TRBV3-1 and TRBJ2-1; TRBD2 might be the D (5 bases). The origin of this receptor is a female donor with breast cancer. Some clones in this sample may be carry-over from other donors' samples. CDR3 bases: TGTGCCAGCAGCCAATTCACCACGACCGTACGCGGGGAGCAGTTCTTC. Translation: CASSQFTTTVRGEQFF.